Following are 15 T cell receptor beta chains from one sample sequenced in a study of blood T cell repertoires in COVID-19. Assay: immunoSEQ multiplex PCR; the TCRdb copy retains only in-frame clones and omits some. The top ten clones hold around 3% of a sample with about 370,000 clones, around 92% of them seen once. Material: peripheral blood. The receptors were gathered from a woman aged 25 to 39 with COVID-19, enrolled during active disease.

V gene TRBV11-3 combines with J gene TRBJ2-3; a possible D gene is TRBD2 (6 bases). The V gene's germline CDR1 is SGHNT and CDR2 YENEEA. The ends were cut back, 1 base at V and 0 bases at J, with 8 bases in the middle. This CDR3 region has 15 residues. Here the CDR3 reads CASSLASASTDTQYF. Written as DNA, the CDR3 is TGTGCCAGCAGCTTAGCTAGCGCTAGCACAGATACGCAGTATTTT. The full variable domain, completed using reference TRBV11-3 and TRBJ2-3, is EAGVVQSPRYKIIEKKQPVAFWCNPISGHNTLYWYLQNLGQGPELLIRYENEEAVDDSQLPKDRFSAERLKGVDSTLKIQPAELGDSAVYLCASSLASASTDTQYFGPGTRLTVL.

This clone was counted a few times. This chain joins TRBV7-9 and TRBJ1-4; the D gene is possibly TRBD1 (5 bases). The CDR3 has 14 residues. The germline CDR1 and CDR2 sequences are SEHNR and FQNEAQ (reference sequence). V lost 5 bases and J lost 4, with 11 bases in between. The CDR3 sequence is CASSPGLSNEKLFF. CDR3 DNA sequence: TGTGCCAGCAGCCCGGGACTGAGTAATGAAAAACTGTTTTTT.

The chain's CDR3 is CARSLAGESNQPQHF. CDR3 DNA: TGTGCCAGAAGCTTGGCCGGAGAAAGCAATCAGCCCCAGCATTTT. This chain uses TRBV5-3 with TRBJ1-5, with D unclear. TRBV5-3 is an open reading frame, and its role is uncertain. The CDR3 length is 15 residues. V lost 0 bases and J lost 1, with 8 bases in between.

The chain joins TRBV5-4 to TRBJ2-1; TRBD2 matches at 7 bases. CDR1 and CDR2 from the germline V gene are SGHNT and YYREEE (reference sequence). CDR3 length equals 14 residues. J was trimmed by 8 bases and V by 0 bases; bases with no gene match: 5. The CDR3 sequence is CASSLAGRTDEQFF. CDR3 sequence (DNA): TGTGCCAGCAGCTTGGCCGGGAGGACTGATGAGCAGTTCTTC.

The genes are TRBV6-2 or TRBV6-3 and TRBJ2-3, with TRBD2 identical over 10 bases. Germline-derived CDR1 and CDR2 are MNHEY and SVGEGT. CDR3 length: 13 amino acids. Trimming at V came to 5 bases and at J to 4 bases, leaving 0 bases not matched to a gene. CDR3 sequence: CASSLAGADTQYF. The CDR3 DNA reads TGTGCCAGCAGTCTAGCGGGAGCAGATACGCAGTATTTT.

The chain uses TRBV2 and TRBJ1-3; 10 bases are shared with TRBD1. CDR3 size: 17 residues. Germline trimming cut 6 bases from V and 2 bases from J; bases unmatched to any gene: 10. Germline values: CDR1 SNHLY, CDR2 FYNNEI. The CDR3 DNA reads TGTGCCAGCAGCCGACAGGGGGCGATTGTTGCTGGAAACACCATATATTTT. Its translation: CASSRQGAIVAGNTIYF.

This clone has only one observation. J is TRBJ2-1 and V is TRBV3-1 (or the pseudogene TRBV3-2); 7 bases are shared with TRBD2. Losses at the gene ends were 7 bases for V and 9 bases for J; bases not matched to a gene: 15. Germline V lookup: CDR1 LGHDT, CDR2 YNNKEL (reference sequence). The CDR3 consists of 15 residues. The CDR3: CASTPGGLGGGEQFF. The CDR3 region has the DNA TGTGCCAGCACTCCTGGAGGACTTGGGGGGGGTGAGCAGTTCTTC.

The V gene is TRBV11-3, the J gene TRBJ1-1, with no clear D. Between the trimmed V and J ends, which lost 5 bases and 0 bases, there was a span of 13 bases. The CDR3 sequence is 15 residues long. Germline CDR1 and CDR2: SGHNT and YENEEA. CDR3 region: CASSRSFQVNTEAFF. The CDR3 DNA sequence: TGTGCCAGCAGCCGTTCCTTTCAGGTGAACACTGAAGCTTTCTTT.

The gene calls are TRBV7-2 and TRBJ1-5; unclear D gene. V was trimmed by 1 base and J by 3 bases, leaving 7 bases between them. There are 14 residues in the CDR3. Germline V gives CDR1 SGHTA, CDR2 FQGNSA. This CDR3 reads CASSLGLYNQPQHF. The DNA of the CDR3 is TGTGCCAGCAGCTTAGGACTGTACAATCAGCCCCAGCATTTT.

In this sample, this clone turned up once. This sequence joins TRBV5-1 and TRBJ2-2, with 9 bases lining up with TRBD2. V shed 3 bases and J 2 bases; nucleotides not matched to a gene: 8. The CDR3 length is 17 residues. Germline CDR1 SGHRS, CDR2 YFSETQ. In DNA form, the CDR3 reads TGCGCCAGCAGCTCCTCCGGGACTAGCTTCAACACCGGGGAGCTGTTTTTT. This codes for CASSSSGTSFNTGELFF.

The chain carries TRBV12-2 and TRBJ2-3; the table calls TRBD2, which could not be checked here. TRBV12-2 is a known pseudogene. The CDR3 has 14 residues. The CDR3 DNA reads TGTGCAAGTCGCAGTATAGCTAGCACAGATACGCAGTATTTT. Protein product: CASRSIASTDTQYF.

This chain uses TRBV5-1 with TRBJ2-2; 11 positions match TRBD1. Per the germline V gene, CDR1 is SGHRS and CDR2 is YFSETQ. After removal of 4 bases from V and 5 bases from J, the junction contained 10 bases not matched to a gene. The length of the CDR3 is 17 residues. As DNA, the CDR3 is TGCGCCAGCAGCATCAGATTCGGACAGGGGGCAACCGGGGAGCTGTTTTTT. It specifies CASSIRFGQGATGELFF.

The J gene is TRBJ1-2, the V gene TRBV5-5, with 8 bases fitting TRBD1. CDR3 length: 15 amino acids. Germline V gene sequence: CDR1 SGHKS, CDR2 YYEKEE (reference sequence). Germline trimming cut 2 bases from V and 3 bases from J; bases unmatched to any gene: 6. CDR3 sequence: CASSLLSDRDYGYTF. The CDR3 nucleotides are TGTGCCAGCAGCTTACTATCGGACAGGGACTATGGCTACACCTTC. The full variable domain, rest sourced from reference TRBV5-5 and TRBJ1-2, is DAGVTQSPTHLIKTRGQQVTLRCSPISGHKSVSWYQQVLGQGPQFIFQYYEKEERGRGNFPDRFSARQFPNYSSELNVNALLLGDSALYLCASSLLSDRDYGYTFGSGTRLTVV.

The chain employs TRBV19 and TRBJ2-3, with TRBD2 matching 8 bases. Germline V gene lookup returns CDR1 LNHDA and CDR2 SQIVND (reference sequence). The length of the CDR3 is 15 residues. V trimming: 10 bases; J trimming: 5 bases; junction bases outside the gene matches: 14. The CDR3 DNA reads TGTGCCACCAAAGGGATCGGGGGGGCCAAAGATACGCAGTATTTT. Translated: CATKGIGGAKDTQYF.

CDR3: CASSQDELAAGELFF. The CDR3 DNA is TGCGCCAGCAGCCAAGATGAGCTAGCGGCCGGGGAGCTGTTTTTT. V and J are TRBV4-3 and TRBJ2-2; 7 bases are shared with TRBD2. CDR3 length: 15 residues. With 0 bases clipped from V and 6 bases from J, the junction kept 4 bases outside the gene matches. Germline loops: CDR1 LGHNA, CDR2 YSLEER.